The rows below give T cell receptor beta chains drawn from one sample of a study of regulatory T cells in long-lasting Graves disease. TCRdb itself ran the multiplex PCR reads through MiXCR, one entry per CDR3 protein. The data show around 330,000 distinct CDR3 sequences, about 18% seen once. Source: peripheral blood mononuclear cells (PBMCs), taken at new diagnosis, from a patient treated with antithyroid drugs. The receptors were sampled from a female donor with Graves disease. CDR3s include the opening cysteine and the closing phenylalanine or tryptophan. A D gene is named only where the DNA matches it firmly. Rows may omit the clone size; those that give it use once, few, many or a size class.

J,V,D,size,DNA,CDR3
TRBJ1-5,TRBV2,-,-,TGTGCCAGCAAACGGGGGAGCGGCAATCAGCCCCAGCATTTT,CASKRGSGNQPQHF
TRBJ1-5,TRBV5-6,-,many,TGTGCCAGCAGCTTGTGGGGGGGGAATCAGCCCCAGCATTTT,CASSLWGGNQPQHF
TRBJ2-3,TRBV6-5,-,many,TGTGCCAGCAGTTCCAATATCGCGAGGGCAGATACGCAGTATTTT,CASSSNIARADTQYF
TRBJ1-1,TRBV7-9,-,many,TGTGCCAGCAGCACCCACAGACTGAACACTGAAGCTTTCTTT,CASSTHRLNTEAFF
TRBJ2-5,TRBV28,TRBD2,many,TGTGCCAGCAGCCTGGGACTACAGTTACAAGAGACCCAGTACTTC,CASSLGLQLQETQYF
TRBJ2-2,TRBV12-3/TRBV12-4,-,many,TGTGCCAGCAGTTTCGGCGAGGGAGCCATGGCCAGGGAGCTGTTTTTT,CASSFGEGAMARELFF
TRBJ2-7,TRBV4-1,TRBD2,-,TGCGCCAGCAACCAAGTCGAAGCGGGGGGGAGCTACGAGCAGTACTTC,CASNQVEAGGSYEQYF
TRBJ1-1,TRBV2,-,many,TGTGCCAGCGGGAGGGAGGGGTACACTGAAGCTTTCTTT,CASGREGYTEAFF
TRBJ2-7,TRBV10-3,-,few,TGTGCCATCAGCGGGACCGGAGGCGTCGAGCAGTACTTC,CAISGTGGVEQYF
TRBJ2-3,TRBV10-3,-,many,TGTGCCATCAGTGAGCCCCCCCTTGCCGACCACACAGATACGCAGTATTTT,CAISEPPLADHTDTQYF
TRBJ2-1,TRBV7-3,TRBD1,many,TGTGCCAGCAGCTTAACTAACGACAGGGGCGATGAGCAGTTCTTC,CASSLTNDRGDEQFF
TRBJ2-4,TRBV29-1,TRBD1,many,TGCAGCGTTGAAGGGGAAGAGGGGGCAAACATTCAGTACTTC,CSVEGEEGANIQYF
TRBJ1-1,TRBV7-9,-,-,TGTGCCAGCAGCTTAGCATCGGCGCCTGAAGCTTTCTTT,CASSLASAPEAFF
TRBJ1-1,TRBV27,TRBD1,many,TGTGCCAGCAGTATCCACAGGGGACCGTACACTGAAGCTTTCTTT,CASSIHRGPYTEAFF
TRBJ2-3,TRBV30,-,many,TGTGCCTGGAGTGCTCGAGGGGGAGATACGCAGTATTTT,CAWSARGGDTQYF
TRBJ2-5,TRBV6-1,-,few,TGTGCCAGCCACAGTGTTGGACGCATAAGCGGGGAGACCCAGTACTTC,CASHSVGRISGETQYF
TRBJ2-1,TRBV20-1,TRBD2,many,TGCAGTGCGAGGGGACTAGCGGGAGGGAAATACAATGAGCAGTTCTTC,CSARGLAGGKYNEQFF
TRBJ1-2,TRBV3-1,TRBD1,many,TGTGCCAGCAGCCAAGTCGGAAGACAGGGGACAACCTTC,CASSQVGRQGTTF
TRBJ2-7,TRBV5-1,TRBD2,-,TGCGCCAGCAGCTCGTTAGCGGGCTCCTACGAGCAGTACTTC,CASSSLAGSYEQYF
TRBJ1-1,TRBV7-3,-,-,TGTGCCAGCAGCCCCAACGGACAGTCGGATGAAGCTTTCTTT,CASSPNGQSDEAFF
TRBJ1-5,TRBV30,TRBD1,-,TGTGCCTGGAGTAGTTTCAGGGGGCGCGGTCAGCCCCAGCATTTT,CAWSSFRGRGQPQHF
TRBJ2-7,TRBV6-2/TRBV6-3,TRBD2,many,TGTGCCAGCAGTTACTCCCTAGCGGGGATCTCCTACGAGCAGTACTTC,CASSYSLAGISYEQYF
TRBJ2-7,TRBV20-1,TRBD2,few,TGCAGTGCTAGAGATGGAGTAGCGGGACTCTACGAGCAGTACTTC,CSARDGVAGLYEQYF
TRBJ2-1,TRBV12-3/TRBV12-4,TRBD1,many,TGTGCCAGCTGGACAGGGAGGTCCTACAATGAGCAGTTCTTC,CASWTGRSYNEQFF
TRBJ1-2,TRBV5-6,-,-,TGTGCCAGCAGCTTGGATGGGGCGTCCTATGGCTACACCTTC,CASSLDGASYGYTF
TRBJ1-6,TRBV10-2,-,-,TGCGCCAGCACGGGGACCGGGGTCAATAGTTCACCCCTCCACTTT,CASTGTGVNSSPLHF
TRBJ1-1,TRBV28,-,-,TGTGCCAGCAGTACGATCGGAGCCTGGGGGGGCTACGGCACTGAAGCTTTCTTT,CASSTIGAWGGYGTEAFF
TRBJ2-7,TRBV14,TRBD2,once,TGTGCCAGCAGCCAACTGCCGGGACTAGCGGGAGGTTTAAGCTCCTACGAGCAGTACTTC,CASSQLPGLAGGLSSYEQYF
TRBJ2-5,TRBV27,-,-,TGTGCCAGCAGTTTAGGTGGCGGTATGAAGGAGACCCAGTACTTC,CASSLGGGMKETQYF
TRBJ2-7,TRBV30,TRBD2,many,TGTGCCTGGAGTTTTCCGGGACTAACCTACGAGCAGTACTTC,CAWSFPGLTYEQYF
TRBJ2-1,TRBV19,-,many,TGTGCCAGTAGTATCTCCGGCATAACGGCAATCGATGAGCAGTTCTTC,CASSISGITAIDEQFF
TRBJ2-3,TRBV12-3/TRBV12-4,TRBD2,once,TGTGCCACCGTTTTCCTTACCGGGACTAGCGGGGGGGAGGGAGATACGCAGTATTTT,CATVFLTGTSGGEGDTQYF
TRBJ2-3,TRBV27,TRBD2,many,TGTGCCAGCAGTTTATCAACTAGCGCTCCTAGCACAGATACGCAGTATTTT,CASSLSTSAPSTDTQYF
TRBJ2-5,TRBV19,-,many,TGTGCCAGTAGGATTTGGCAGATACCGTACCAAGAGACCCAGTACTTC,CASRIWQIPYQETQYF
TRBJ2-1,TRBV28,TRBD2,many,TGTGCCAGCAGCGCCACTAGCGCCGACTGGGGGGAGCAGTTCTTC,CASSATSADWGEQFF
TRBJ2-7,TRBV5-1,-,few,TGCGCCAGCAGCTTGTCCCACGGGCAGTACTTC,CASSLSHGQYF
TRBJ2-2,TRBV6-2/TRBV6-3,-,many,TGTGCCAGCAGTGACCCGCCCGGGGAGCTGTTTTTT,CASSDPPGELFF
TRBJ2-2,TRBV9,TRBD1,few,TGTGCCAGCAGCCTCACAGGGGGCGTGGGGTCCGGGGAGCTGTTTTTT,CASSLTGGVGSGELFF
TRBJ1-1,TRBV6-1,TRBD1,many,TGTGCCAGCAGCCACTACAGGGGAGAGGATGAAGCTTTCTTT,CASSHYRGEDEAFF